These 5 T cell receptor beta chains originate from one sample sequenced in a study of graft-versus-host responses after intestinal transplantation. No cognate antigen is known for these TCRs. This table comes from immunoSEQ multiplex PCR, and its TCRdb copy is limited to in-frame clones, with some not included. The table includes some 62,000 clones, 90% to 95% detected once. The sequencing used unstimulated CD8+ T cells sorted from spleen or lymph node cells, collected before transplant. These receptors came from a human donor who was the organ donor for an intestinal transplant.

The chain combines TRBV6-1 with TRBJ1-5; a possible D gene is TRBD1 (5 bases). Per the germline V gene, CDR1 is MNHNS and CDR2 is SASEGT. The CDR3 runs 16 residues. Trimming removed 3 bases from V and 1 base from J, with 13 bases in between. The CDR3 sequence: CASSDNQGVSNQPQHF. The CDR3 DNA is TGTGCCAGCAGTGATAATCAAGGGGTAAGCAATCAGCCCCAGCATTTT.

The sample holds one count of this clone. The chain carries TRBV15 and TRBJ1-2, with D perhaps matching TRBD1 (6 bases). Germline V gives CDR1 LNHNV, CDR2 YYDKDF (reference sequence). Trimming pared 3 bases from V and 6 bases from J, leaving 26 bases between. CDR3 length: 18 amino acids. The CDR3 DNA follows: TGTGCCACCAGCAGCCCGAGGTGGTGGGACAAGATAGGACATGGCTACACCTTC. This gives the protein CATSSPRWWDKIGHGYTF.

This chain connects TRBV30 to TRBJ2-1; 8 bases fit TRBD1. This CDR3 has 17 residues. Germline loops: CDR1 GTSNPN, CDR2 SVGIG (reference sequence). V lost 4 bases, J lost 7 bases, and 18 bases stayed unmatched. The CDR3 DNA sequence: TGTGCCTGGACCCAACACCGGTGGGACAGGTATTGGAATGAGCAGTTCTTC. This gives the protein CAWTQHRWDRYWNEQFF.

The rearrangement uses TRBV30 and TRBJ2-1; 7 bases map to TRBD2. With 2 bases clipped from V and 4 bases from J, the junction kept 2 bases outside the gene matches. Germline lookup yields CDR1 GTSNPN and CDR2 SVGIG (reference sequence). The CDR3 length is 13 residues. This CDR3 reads CAWSSGLYNEQFF. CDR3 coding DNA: TGTGCCTGGAGTTCGGGACTATACAATGAGCAGTTCTTC.

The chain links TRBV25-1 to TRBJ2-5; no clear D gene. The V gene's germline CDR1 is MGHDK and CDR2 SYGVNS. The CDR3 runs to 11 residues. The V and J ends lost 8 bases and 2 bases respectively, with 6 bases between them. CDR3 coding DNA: TGTGCCAGCGGGCTTCAAGAGACCCAGTACTTC. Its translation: CASGLQETQYF.